The present T cell receptor (beta chain) was sequenced within a study of T cell responses to AZD1222 COVID-19 vaccine. Data came from immunoSEQ multiplex PCR; TCRdb stores just in-frame clones and leaves some out. The sample records tens of thousands of clones, roughly 89% being singletons. Germline V gene sequence: CDR1 LNHDA, CDR2 SQIVND (reference sequence). This CDR3 is 16 amino acids long. Trimming took 3 bases from V and 3 from J, leaving 15 bases between them. The receptor was isolated from an adult in good health. The source material was peripheral blood, sampled on day 0 of AZD1222 vaccination. V and J are TRBV19 and TRBJ1-5, with D perhaps matching TRBD1 (6 bases). In nucleotides, the CDR3 is TGTGCCAGTAGTATGAAAAGATGGACAGTCAATCAGCCCCAGCATTTT. Its translation is CASSMKRWTVNQPQHF.